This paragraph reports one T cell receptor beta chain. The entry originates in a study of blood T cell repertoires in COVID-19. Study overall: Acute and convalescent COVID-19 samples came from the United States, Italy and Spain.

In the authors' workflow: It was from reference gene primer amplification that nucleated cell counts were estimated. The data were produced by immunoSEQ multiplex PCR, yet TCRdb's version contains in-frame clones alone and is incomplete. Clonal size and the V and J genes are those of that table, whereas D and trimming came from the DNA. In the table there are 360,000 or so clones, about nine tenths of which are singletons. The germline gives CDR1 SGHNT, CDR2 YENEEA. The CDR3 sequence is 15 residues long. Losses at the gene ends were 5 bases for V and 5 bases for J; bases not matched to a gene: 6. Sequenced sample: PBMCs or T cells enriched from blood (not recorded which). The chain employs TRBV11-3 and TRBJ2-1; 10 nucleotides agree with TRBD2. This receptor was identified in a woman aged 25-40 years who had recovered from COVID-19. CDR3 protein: CASSPSGGRNNEQFF. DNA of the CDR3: TGTGCCAGCAGCCCTAGCGGGGGCCGGAACAATGAGCAGTTCTTC.